These 20 T cell receptor beta chains originate from one sample sequenced in a study of blood T cell repertoires in COVID-19 (dated by TCRdb to the early 2020s). Library method: the immunoSEQ multiplex PCR assay. Drawn from immuneACCESS, this table holds only the in-frame rearrangements with V and J called that TCRdb kept. Clones are partly lost; checked studies trace under half to an unresolved V gene and leave the rest unexplained. The sample profile shows over 150,000 clones; roughly 80% of them were found once. Under 9.5% of the sample is in the top ten clones. The material sequenced was PBMCs or T cells enriched from blood (not recorded which). The source of these receptors is a man aged 45 to 65 who had recovered from COVID-19.

J is TRBJ1-3 and V is TRBV9, with 10 bases aligning to TRBD1. The CDR3 extends over 15 amino acids. Germline V lookup: CDR1 SGDLS, CDR2 YYNGEE. The J segment lost 3 bases and the V segment lost 0 bases, leaving 0 bases of the junction unmatched. In DNA, the CDR3 is TGTGCCAGCAGCGTAGGGACAGGGGGTGGAAACACCATATATTTT. This encodes CASSVGTGGGNTIYF.

The gene calls are TRBV10-2 and TRBJ2-7, with D maybe TRBD2 (7 bases). Germline values: CDR1 WSHSY, CDR2 SAAADI. There are 13 residues in the CDR3. V was clipped by 8 bases and J by 4 bases, with 15 bases between them. This CDR3 is CASGGDGQYEQYF. In DNA form, the CDR3 reads TGCGCCAGCGGGGGGGACGGACAGTACGAGCAGTACTTC.

In the case of this clone: Other DNA variants within this sample encode the same CDR3. The chain joins TRBV2 to TRBJ2-1; 8 bases align to TRBD1. V was clipped by 1 base and J by 4 bases; unmatched bases: 3. The CDR3 is 15 amino acids. The V gene's germline CDR1 is SNHLY and CDR2 FYNNEI. The CDR3 reads CASSEGQGPYNEQFF. Here the CDR3 DNA reads TGTGCCAGCAGTGAAGGACAGGGGCCGTACAATGAGCAGTTCTTC.

This clone was detected a few times. The genes are TRBV11-3 and TRBJ1-6; 7 nucleotides agree with TRBD1. Losses at the gene ends were 7 bases for V and 14 bases for J; bases not matched to a gene: 14. The CDR3 has 14 residues. Germline CDR1 SGHNT, CDR2 YENEEA. The CDR3 region has the DNA TGTGCCAGCACCCGGACAGGCGGCCAGGGATCCCTCCACTTT. It yields the protein CASTRTGGQGSLHF. The whole variable domain, filled in from reference TRBV11-3 and TRBJ1-6, reads EAGVVQSPRYKIIEKKQPVAFWCNPISGHNTLYWYLQNLGQGPELLIRYENEEAVDDSQLPKDRFSAERLKGVDSTLKIQPAELGDSAVYLCASTRTGGQGSLHFGNGTRLTVT.

CDR3 nucleotide sequence: TGTGCCAGCTCATCCATACAGGGATCATTGCAGCCCCAGCATTTT. This codes for CASSSIQGSLQPQHF. The chain is built from TRBV18 and TRBJ1-5, with D possibly TRBD1 on 6 matching bases. The CDR3 sequence is 15 residues long. Germline assignment: CDR1 KGHSH and CDR2 LQKENI. V was clipped by 5 bases and J by 7 bases, with 18 bases between them.

The CDR3 nucleotides are TGTGCCAGCAGTGAAGGCCCGGACAGGGCAGCTGAGCAGTTCTTC. It codes for CASSEGPDRAAEQFF. The chain combines TRBV6-4 with TRBJ2-1; 8 positions match TRBD1. The CDR3 has 15 residues. CDR1 MRHNA and CDR2 SNTAGT come from the germline V gene. Trimming cost V 3 bases and J 9 bases; bases outside gene matches: 10.

The rearrangement uses TRBV7-9 and TRBJ2-1; possibly TRBD2 for D (8 bases). V lost 5 bases and J lost 5, with 19 bases in between. CDR1 is SEHNR, CDR2 FQNEAQ, per germline (reference sequence). The CDR3 runs to 16 residues. The DNA for the CDR3 is TGTGCCAGCAGCCCCCGGGACAGCGGGGGCAACAATGAGCAGTTCTTC. This sequence encodes CASSPRDSGGNNEQFF. The variable domain in full, completed from reference TRBV7-9 and TRBJ2-1, reads DTGVSQNPRHKITKRGQNVTFRCDPISEHNRLYWYRQTLGQGPEFLTYFQNEAQLEKSRLLSDRFSAERPKGSFSTLEIQRTEQGDSAMYLCASSPRDSGGNNEQFFGPGTRLTVL.

This clone has only a few counts. V gene TRBV7-2 combines with J gene TRBJ1-3; no firm D call. Germline assignment: CDR1 SGHTA and CDR2 FQGNSA. This CDR3 has 14 amino acids. Trimming removed 5 bases at V and 0 bases at J, with 8 bases between. CDR3 coding DNA: TGTGCCAGCAGCCGCGATTACTCTGGAAACACCATATATTTT. Residues: CASSRDYSGNTIYF.

V is TRBV11-2 and J is TRBJ2-2; TRBD2 agrees at 12 bases. Germline-derived CDR1 and CDR2 are SGHAT and FQNNGV. The CDR3 runs 16 residues. V trimming: 6 bases; J trimming: 4 bases; junction bases outside the gene matches: 6. This CDR3 is CASSHPGLAGTGELFF. In DNA form, the CDR3 reads TGTGCCAGCAGTCATCCGGGACTAGCGGGCACCGGGGAGCTGTTTTTT.

With respect to this clone: The sample holds other DNA sequences that translate to the same CDR3. The V call is TRBV7-9, the J call TRBJ1-1; D not certain. CDR1 is SEHNR, CDR2 FQNEAQ, per germline (reference sequence). V shed 5 bases and J shed 11 bases, with 12 bases lying between them. The CDR3 spans 11 residues. CDR3 in DNA: TGTGCCAGCAGCCCCGGATCCGGGGCTTTCTTT. This sequence encodes CASSPGSGAFF.

This chain links TRBV7-9 with TRBJ1-6; D remains ambiguous. Germline CDR1 reads SEHNR; CDR2 reads FQNEAQ (reference sequence). The CDR3 loop spans 14 amino acids. With 5 bases removed from V and 7 bases from J, the gap between germline ends came to 12 bases. The CDR3 sequence is CASSPRAGNSPLHF. CDR3 DNA: TGTGCCAGCAGCCCACGAGCGGGAAATTCACCCCTCCACTTT.

CDR3 sequence: CASSLDSSSNQPQHF. DNA for the CDR3: TGTGCCAGCAGTCTTGACAGCTCCAGCAATCAGCCCCAGCATTTT. V is TRBV6-6 and J is TRBJ1-5; tentatively, D is TRBD1 (5 bases). This CDR3 spans 15 amino acids. Trimming stripped 5 bases from V and 1 base from J, with 12 bases between. From germline, CDR1 is MNHNY and CDR2 SVGAGI (reference sequence).

This clone has a single count. V is TRBV6-5 and J is TRBJ1-3; D unresolved. Germline assignment: CDR1 MNHEY and CDR2 SVGAGI. CDR3 size: 16 residues. The V and J ends lost 3 bases and 4 bases respectively, with 16 bases between them. CDR3 loop: CASSYQAGVAGNTIYF. DNA of the CDR3: TGTGCCAGCAGTTATCAGGCCGGCGTAGCGGGAAACACCATATATTTT.

The rearrangement links TRBV19 to TRBJ1-3, with D maybe TRBD1 (5 bases). Looked up from germline, CDR1 is LNHDA and CDR2 is SQIVND (reference sequence). Trimming cost V 6 bases and J 1 base, with 10 bases left between them. The CDR3 runs to 14 residues. CDR3 sequence (DNA): TGTGCCAGTAGACAGGTCGCTTCTGGAAACACCATATATTTT. Amino acids: CASRQVASGNTIYF.

The V gene is TRBV5-4, the J gene TRBJ1-5; D call uncertain. Looked up from germline, CDR1 is SGHNT and CDR2 is YYREEE (reference sequence). There are 14 residues in the CDR3. V was clipped by 5 bases and J by 0 bases, with 9 bases between them. The CDR3 reads CASSKQNSNQPQHF. CDR3 DNA: TGTGCCAGCAGTAAACAAAATAGCAATCAGCCCCAGCATTTT.

The CDR3: CASSVSGGTANEKLFF. The CDR3, as DNA: TGTGCCAGCAGCGTAAGTGGGGGGACAGCTAATGAAAAACTGTTTTTT. The chain combines TRBV9 with TRBJ1-4; 7 positions match TRBD1. Germline V gene lookup returns CDR1 SGDLS and CDR2 YYNGEE. The CDR3 totals 16 residues. V lost 1 base and J lost 3; bases outside the gene matches: 6.

The J gene is TRBJ1-5, the V gene TRBV19; possibly TRBD1 for D (5 bases). Per germline, CDR1 LNHDA and CDR2 SQIVND (reference sequence). The CDR3 is 14 amino acids. V lost 11 bases to trimming and J lost 7 bases, with 21 bases between them. CDR3 amino acids: CAGSLAGRGQPQHF. The CDR3 coding sequence is TGTGCCGGCAGCCTAGCGGGGCGGGGACAGCCCCAGCATTTT.

The genes are TRBV3-1 (or the pseudogene TRBV3-2) and TRBJ1-1, with TRBD1 as a possible D gene (6 bases). This CDR3 spans 13 amino acids. V lost 4 bases, J lost 8 bases, and 14 bases lay in between. CDR1 and CDR2 (germline): LGHDT, YNNKEL (reference sequence). The CDR3 sequence is CASSLTGPAEAFF. CDR3 nucleotide sequence: TGTGCCAGCAGCCTTACAGGGCCGGCGGAAGCTTTCTTT.

About this clone itself: Other DNA sequences in the same sample also yield this CDR3. V and J are TRBV18 and TRBJ1-5; tentatively, D is TRBD1 (5 bases). The germline V gene has CDR1 KGHSH and CDR2 LQKENI. The V gene lost 3 bases and the J gene lost 1 base, with 7 bases spanning the gap. The CDR3 runs to 14 residues. This CDR3 reads CASSPGLSNQPQHF. In nucleotides, the CDR3 is TGTGCCAGCTCACCGGGGCTAAGCAATCAGCCCCAGCATTTT.

The chain employs TRBV18 and TRBJ2-4; D is unclear. Germline V gives CDR1 KGHSH, CDR2 LQKENI. V dropped 5 bases and J dropped 2 bases, with 10 bases sitting between them. The CDR3 runs to 14 residues. This CDR3 is CASSSVESKNIQYF. The DNA of the CDR3 is TGTGCCAGCTCATCCGTAGAGTCCAAAAACATTCAGTACTTC.